Described below is a single T cell receptor (beta chain) sequence and its context. Its antigen remains unknown. Triplicate approximately 300,000-cell sorts were made of each CD8+ T cell subset. Germline values: CDR1 MDHEN, CDR2 SYDVKM. The CDR3 has 14 residues. This record belongs to a study of CXCR3-negative and CXCR3-positive naive CD8 T cells. Findings and limits, study-wide: CXCR3-positive naive cells carried more hydrophobic TRB CDR3s than CXCR3-negative ones. The TRBV-TRBJ usage of naive CXCR3-negative and CXCR3-positive cells was similar, but that of memory cells differed.

Carrying UMI labels, the TRB cDNA libraries were prepared through 5' RACE. For each CDR3 protein, TCRdb gives one entry from its re-call of the 5' RACE reads, without DNA. The sample totals 85,000 to 120,000 distinct CDR3 sequences. This rearrangement joins TRBV28 to TRBJ2-1; TCRdb's D call of TRBD1 is untestable without DNA. Sequences were obtained from naive CXCR3+ CD8+ T cells from blood. Sample subset: CD45RO-CCR7+CD27+CD95- naive CD8+ T cells expressing CXCR3 (TNR3+). The origin of this receptor is a human donor in good health. Some clones in this sample may be carry-over from other donors' samples. The CDR3 region is CASSSGTHGNEQFF.